The 31 T cell receptor beta chains below all came from one sample that was sequenced in a study of spatial heterogeneity in lung cancer. The antigens for these receptors are not known. This sample's time point: sample taken at primary tumor resection. Whole-study results and caveats: Tumor mutation counts were tracked by expanded intratumoral alpha and beta TCR counts.

TCRdb called the 5' RACE reads again in MiXCR, with one record for every CDR3 protein. This table holds 2,500 to 3,500 distinct CDR3 sequences, 25% to 30% found once. The sequences come from lung tumor tissue, collected at surgery. These receptors were collected from a female donor with early-stage non-small cell lung cancer.

At least ten counts were recorded for this clonotype. This chain connects TRBV27 to TRBJ1-1; D perhaps matches TRBD1 (6 bases). Germline V CDR1 and CDR2: MNHEY, SMNVEV (reference sequence). The CDR3 spans 15 residues. V lost 5 bases to trimming and J lost 0 bases, with 13 bases between them. In DNA, the CDR3 is TGTGCCAGCAGTGCCTCGACAGGTCTGAACACTGAAGCTTTCTTT. Its translation: CASSASTGLNTEAFF.

V and J are TRBV29-1 and TRBJ2-5; D perhaps matches TRBD1 (5 bases). Germline CDR1 reads SQVTM; CDR2 reads ANQGSEA. V lost 3 bases, J lost 6 bases, and 14 bases lay in between. CDR3 size: 13 residues. CDR3 bases: TGCAGCGTTGAGGAAGGGGCAGGGAAGACCCAGTACTTC. Protein: CSVEEGAGKTQYF.

By share, this clonotype counts as medium-sized. V and J are TRBV3-1 and TRBJ2-7, with D unresolved. The germline V gene has CDR1 LGHDT and CDR2 YNNKEL (reference sequence). This CDR3 is 16 amino acids long. Trimming left V 2 bases short and J 0 bases short, with 14 bases between. CDR3: CASSQRKIRSSYEQYF. DNA of the CDR3: TGTGCCAGCAGCCAACGAAAGATCCGGAGCTCCTACGAGCAGTACTTC.

By its share, this clonotype is medium-sized. The chain has TRBV11-2 and TRBJ2-7; 10 positions match TRBD2. V lost 5 bases to trimming and J lost 1 base; unmatched junction nucleotides: 11. Germline CDR1 is SGHAT and CDR2 is FQNNGV. The CDR3 contains 17 residues. CDR3 nucleotides: TGTGCCAGCAGCACTCACGAGGCTAGCGGGAGTTCCTACGAGCAGTACTTC. Translation: CASSTHEASGSSYEQYF. Full variable domain (remainder filled in from reference TRBV11-2 and TRBJ2-7): EAGVAQSPRYKIIEKRQSVAFWCNPISGHATLYWYQQILGQGPKLLIQFQNNGVVDDSQLPKDRFSAERLKGVDSTLKIQPAKLEDSAVYLCASSTHEASGSSYEQYFGPGTRLTVT.

The chain is built from TRBV7-9 and TRBJ2-2; no clear D gene. Germline CDR1 and CDR2: SEHNR and FQNEAQ (reference sequence). Trimming pared 5 bases from V and 3 bases from J, leaving 22 bases between. CDR3 size: 18 residues. The CDR3 DNA follows: TGTGCCAGCAGCCTCCCCCCTCGGGCAGGTTGGGACACCGGGGAGCTGTTTTTT. It translates to CASSLPPRAGWDTGELFF. The entire variable domain, with the rest obtained from reference TRBV7-9 and TRBJ2-2, is as follows: DTGVSQNPRHKITKRGQNVTFRCDPISEHNRLYWYRQTLGQGPEFLTYFQNEAQLEKSRLLSDRFSAERPKGSFSTLEIQRTEQGDSAMYLCASSLPPRAGWDTGELFFGEGSRLTVL.

This clonotype showed up many times. The J gene is TRBJ2-5, the V gene TRBV12-3 or TRBV12-4; 10 bases are a match to TRBD2. V lost 4 bases, J lost 5 bases, and 1 base stayed unmatched. This CDR3 comprises 13 residues. This CDR3 is CASSSGLAETQYF. CDR3 in DNA: TGTGCCAGCAGTTCGGGACTAGCGGAGACCCAGTACTTC.

This clonotype was seen more than once but under ten times. The rearrangement links TRBV4-1 to TRBJ2-7; D is possibly TRBD2 (6 bases). V was shortened by 1 base and J by 0 bases, with 13 bases between the two germline ends. Germline CDR1 MGHRA, CDR2 YSYEKL. The CDR3 extends over 16 amino acids. The CDR3 DNA follows: TGCGCCAGCAGCCAAGTCCTCGGGGGTTCCTCCTACGAGCAGTACTTC. Protein: CASSQVLGGSSYEQYF.

By share, this clonotype counts as medium-sized. The chain combines TRBV20-1 with TRBJ2-3; TRBD2 aligns across 14 bases. The trim removed 6 bases at V and 7 bases at J, leaving 3 bases unmatched. From germline, CDR1 is DFQATT and CDR2 SNEGSKA (reference sequence). There are 13 residues in the CDR3. The CDR3 DNA follows: TGCAGTGCAGGGACTAGCGGGAGTTATACGCAGTATTTT. This encodes CSAGTSGSYTQYF.

This clonotype is large by share. The chain joins TRBV3-1 to TRBJ1-2; possible D gene TRBD1, 5 bases. This CDR3 is built from 14 residues. Germline lookup yields CDR1 LGHDT and CDR2 YNNKEL (reference sequence). Trimming left V 1 base short and J 0 bases short, with 6 bases between. CDR3 residues: CASSQAGTNYGYTF. CDR3 nucleotide sequence: TGTGCCAGCAGCCAAGCAGGGACTAACTATGGCTACACCTTC.

There are a few counts of this clonotype. The chain couples TRBV7-3 to TRBJ2-2; no clear D. Germline V lookup: CDR1 SGHTA, CDR2 FQGTGA. V lost 5 bases and J lost 4, with 8 bases in between. This CDR3 comprises 13 residues. CDR3 bases: TGTGCCAGCAGCCCGCAACCCACCGGGGAGCTGTTTTTT. Translation gives CASSPQPTGELFF.

The rearrangement uses TRBV7-2 and TRBJ2-3; the match to TRBD2 covers 9 bases. The J segment lost 5 bases and the V segment lost 4 bases, leaving 7 bases of the junction unmatched. The CDR3 loop spans 15 amino acids. Germline V lookup: CDR1 SGHTA, CDR2 FQGNSA. The CDR3 DNA sequence: TGTGCCAGCAGCTCTAGCGGGGAGTATTTAGATACGCAGTATTTT. Translation: CASSSSGEYLDTQYF.

By proportion, this clonotype is medium-sized. This chain connects TRBV6-4 to TRBJ2-1, with D perhaps being TRBD1 or TRBD2 (5 bases each). Germline V gene sequence: CDR1 MRHNA, CDR2 SNTAGT. V was trimmed by 10 bases and J by 0 bases, leaving 10 bases between them. This CDR3 is built from 13 residues. The CDR3 sequence: CATSGPSYNEQFF. CDR3 nucleotide sequence: TGTGCCACCTCGGGGCCCTCCTACAATGAGCAGTTCTTC.

By sample fraction, this clonotype is large. The chain combines TRBV29-1 with TRBJ2-1; D call uncertain. V was cut by 6 bases and J by 5 bases, with 11 bases left in between. Per the germline V gene, CDR1 is SQVTM and CDR2 is ANQGSEA. The CDR3 is 12 amino acids. CDR3 nucleotide sequence: TGCAGCGTCCTGGCCATAGACAATGAGCAGTTCTTC. Translated, it gives CSVLAIDNEQFF.

The genes are TRBV24-1 and TRBJ2-1, with 7 bases identical to TRBD2. CDR1 is KGHDR and CDR2 is SFDVKD in the germline V gene. CDR3 size: 16 residues. V trimming: 3 bases; J trimming: 6 bases; junction bases outside the gene matches: 10. Written as DNA, the CDR3 is TGTGCCACCAGTGATCCACCCGGGCGGGAGAGCAATGAGCAGTTCTTC. Residues: CATSDPPGRESNEQFF.

By sample share, this clonotype is medium-sized. V usage is TRBV7-3 and J usage is TRBJ2-3; no clear D. The V gene lost 5 bases and the J gene lost 2 bases, with 5 bases spanning the gap. The CDR3 has 12 residues. In germline, CDR1 is SGHTA, CDR2 FQGTGA. In DNA, the CDR3 is TGTGCCAGCAGCGCGGACACAGATACGCAGTATTTT. It translates to CASSADTDTQYF.

The chain couples TRBV20-1 to TRBJ2-5, with 7 bases that match TRBD1. Per the germline V gene, CDR1 is DFQATT and CDR2 is SNEGSKA (reference sequence). Germline trimming cut 4 bases from V and 1 base from J; bases unmatched to any gene: 12. The CDR3 sequence is 16 residues long. This CDR3 reads CSAKTHLRGPQETQYF. The CDR3 DNA reads as TGCAGTGCTAAAACCCACCTGAGGGGGCCCCAAGAGACCCAGTACTTC.

The rearrangement joins TRBV12-3 or TRBV12-4 to TRBJ1-1; a possible D gene is TRBD1 (5 bases). This CDR3 has 14 residues. V was cut by 3 bases and J by 4 bases, with 12 bases left in between. CDR3 amino acids: CASSFQGSGTEAFF. As DNA, the CDR3 is TGTGCCAGCAGTTTTCAGGGCTCGGGCACTGAAGCTTTCTTT.

The genes are TRBV7-8 and TRBJ2-4; the match to TRBD1 covers 7 bases. Germline V gene lookup returns CDR1 SGHVS and CDR2 FQNEAQ. CDR3 size: 13 residues. V shed 7 bases and J 4 bases; nucleotides not matched to a gene: 4. The CDR3 is CASKGQKKNIQYF. CDR3 bases: TGTGCCAGCAAGGGACAGAAGAAAAACATTCAGTACTTC.

In its sample, this clonotype ranks as medium-sized. The rearrangement joins TRBV29-1 to TRBJ1-4, with D uncertain. Trimming cost V 4 bases and J 8 bases, with 11 bases left between them. The length of the CDR3 is 12 residues. Germline V gene sequence: CDR1 SQVTM, CDR2 ANQGSEA. CDR3 region: CSVAGKDEKLFF. The CDR3 DNA follows: TGCAGCGTTGCGGGAAAAGACGAAAAACTGTTTTTT. The full variable domain, in which reference TRBV29-1 and TRBJ1-4 provide the parts outside the CDR3, is SAVISQKPSRDICQRGTSLTIQCQVDSQVTMMFWYRQQPGQSLTLIATANQGSEATYESGFVIDKFPISRPNLTFSTLTVSNMSPEDSSIYLCSVAGKDEKLFFGSGTQLSVL.

The chain links TRBV2 to TRBJ2-1; D might be TRBD1 (5 bases). Germline CDR1 is SNHLY and CDR2 is FYNNEI. Trimming took 2 bases from V and 10 from J, leaving 12 bases between them. CDR3 length: 13 residues. CDR3 residues: CASSESGYREQFF. CDR3 coding DNA: TGTGCCAGCAGTGAATCCGGTTACAGGGAGCAGTTCTTC.

The chain employs TRBV6-4 and TRBJ2-3; D gene ambiguous. Germline loops: CDR1 MRHNA, CDR2 SNTAGT. V lost 4 bases, J lost 0 bases, and 5 bases lay in between. The CDR3 is 13 amino acids. CDR3 sequence reads: CASSGDSTDTQYF. Here the CDR3 DNA reads TGTGCCAGCAGTGGAGACAGCACAGATACGCAGTATTTT.

This clonotype is medium-sized. CDR3: CASSESSGSSYEQYF. CDR3 DNA: TGCGCCAGCAGTGAGTCGAGCGGTAGCTCCTACGAGCAGTACTTC. V and J are TRBV10-2 and TRBJ2-7, with D possibly being TRBD2 (5 bases). Trimming took 0 bases from V and 0 from J, leaving 9 bases between them. Germline V lookup: CDR1 WSHSY, CDR2 SAAADI. CDR3 length: 15 residues.

The V and J genes are TRBV20-1 and TRBJ2-1, with D uncertain. The CDR3 sequence is 16 residues long. Germline CDR1 is DFQATT and CDR2 is SNEGSKA (reference sequence). V lost 6 bases and J lost 0, with 18 bases in between. The CDR3 DNA follows: TGCAGTGCCCCCGGGCTTTCCGGAAGCTCCTACAATGAGCAGTTCTTC. Residues: CSAPGLSGSSYNEQFF.

This sequence joins TRBV28 and TRBJ2-7, with TRBD2 matching over 8 bases. Germline loops: CDR1 MDHEN, CDR2 SYDVKM. CDR3 length: 18 residues. Trimming removed 3 bases from V and 1 base from J; junction bases left unmatched: 14. CDR3: CASSFLGSGIISSYEQYF. CDR3 coding DNA: TGTGCCAGCAGTTTCCTTGGTAGCGGGATTATCAGTTCCTACGAGCAGTACTTC.

The CDR3 is CASSVEPRVLRGEQFF. The CDR3 DNA sequence: TGTGCCAGCAGCGTAGAACCCCGGGTTTTACGGGGTGAGCAGTTCTTC. The chain combines TRBV9 with TRBJ2-1, with D possibly TRBD2 on 5 matching bases. CDR1 and CDR2 (germline): SGDLS, YYNGEE. V was cut by 0 bases and J by 9 bases, with 19 bases left in between. This CDR3 contains 16 residues.

This clonotype showed up just a few times. The chain joins TRBV5-5 to TRBJ2-7; the D gene is possibly TRBD1 (6 bases). Germline V gene sequence: CDR1 SGHKS, CDR2 YYEKEE (reference sequence). The V end was cut by 6 bases, the J end by 3 bases, with 13 bases between. The CDR3 runs 13 residues. This CDR3 is CASTISQGYEQYF. The CDR3 bases are TGTGCCAGCACCATATCACAGGGCTACGAGCAGTACTTC. The variable domain in full, completed from reference TRBV5-5 and TRBJ2-7, reads DAGVTQSPTHLIKTRGQQVTLRCSPISGHKSVSWYQQVLGQGPQFIFQYYEKEERGRGNFPDRFSARQFPNYSSELNVNALLLGDSALYLCASTISQGYEQYFGPGTRLTVT.

This clonotype was counted between two and nine times. V gene TRBV5-1 combines with J gene TRBJ2-1; no definite D call. Per germline, CDR1 SGHRS and CDR2 YFSETQ. The CDR3 runs to 14 residues. Trimming pared 0 bases from V and 6 bases from J, leaving 10 bases between. The CDR3 DNA reads as TGCGCCAGCAGCTTGGGGAGTCCCCTCAATGAGCAGTTCTTC. Its protein is CASSLGSPLNEQFF.

This clonotype is termed medium-sized (0.01 to 0.1%). V is TRBV28 and J is TRBJ2-7; D ambiguous. The ends were cut back, 5 bases at V and 4 bases at J, with 12 bases in the middle. The CDR3 is made up of 13 amino acids. Germline V gene sequence: CDR1 MDHEN, CDR2 SYDVKM. The CDR3 loop reads CASSKAGVYEQYF. The CDR3 nucleotides read TGTGCCAGCAGTAAGGCTGGGGTATACGAGCAGTACTTC.

Details on this clonotype: The junction differs from germline at one of its ends, possibly a read error. J is TRBJ2-7 and V is TRBV5-5; D may be TRBD2 (7 bases). The CDR3 runs 15 residues. Germline V gene data show CDR1 as SGHKS and CDR2 as YYEKEE (reference sequence). The CDR3 nucleotides are TGTGTCAGCAGCCCCGATGTCAGCGGGACAACCGAGCAGTACTTC. Amino acids: CVSSPDVSGTTEQYF. The full variable domain, completed using reference TRBV5-5 and TRBJ2-7, is DAGVTQSPTHLIKTRGQQVTLRCSPISGHKSVSWYQQVLGQGPQFIFQYYEKEERGRGNFPDRFSARQFPNYSSELNVNALLLGDSALYLCVSSPDVSGTTEQYFGPGTRLTVT.

This clonotype occurred a few times. This sequence joins TRBV28 and TRBJ2-3; D may be TRBD1 (6 bases). Trimming shortened V by 3 bases and J by 3 bases, and 22 bases separated the two germline ends. The germline CDR1 and CDR2 sequences are MDHEN and SYDVKM. This CDR3 spans 18 amino acids. CDR3 residues: CASSLGDKPSPRTDTQYF. The CDR3 region has the DNA TGTGCCAGCAGTTTGGGGGACAAGCCCTCCCCACGGACAGATACGCAGTATTTT. Variable domain in full (rest from reference TRBV28 and TRBJ2-3): DVKVTQSSRYLVKRTGEKVFLECVQDMDHENMFWYRQDPGLGLRLIYFSYDVKMKEKGDIPEGYSVSREKKERFSLILESASTNQTSMYLCASSLGDKPSPRTDTQYFGPGTRLTVL.

CDR3 sequence (DNA): TGCAGTGCTAGAGCGACAGGGAATGGCGGGGAGCTGTTTTTT. It encodes CSARATGNGGELFF. The rearrangement joins TRBV20-1 to TRBJ2-2; TRBD1 matches at 7 bases. Germline CDR1 DFQATT, CDR2 SNEGSKA (reference sequence). J lost 7 bases, V lost 1 base, and 6 bases had no gene match. This CDR3 has 14 residues.